These 17 T cell receptor beta chains came from one sample sequenced in a study of blood T cell repertoires in COVID-19. Sequencing was performed with immunoSEQ multiplex PCR; in TCRdb, only in-frame clones are kept and a portion is missing. The table has about 190,000 clones, less than 80% seen once; the top ten hold roughly 12%. The material sequenced was peripheral blood. The origin of the receptors is a woman between 50 and 59 years old with acute or convalescent COVID-19.

J is TRBJ1-4 and V is TRBV7-8, with a weak D call TRBD1 (5 bases). Per germline, CDR1 SGHVS and CDR2 FQNEAQ. Trimming shortened V by 2 bases and J by 8 bases, and 15 bases separated the two germline ends. This CDR3 contains 15 residues. The CDR3 loop reads CASSLWGQQKEKLFF. The CDR3 coding sequence is TGTGCCAGCAGCTTATGGGGCCAACAGAAGGAAAAACTGTTTTTT.

The V and J genes are TRBV11-2 and TRBJ1-1; D not certain. Germline assignment: CDR1 SGHAT and CDR2 FQNNGV. V was clipped by 5 bases and J by 10 bases, with 17 bases between them. The length of the CDR3 is 13 residues. The CDR3 sequence: CASSKKYGEVAFF. For the CDR3, the DNA is TGTGCCAGCAGCAAGAAGTACGGGGAAGTAGCTTTCTTT.

This clone was picked up one time. The chain employs TRBV7-2 and TRBJ2-7; D not certain. Germline V gives CDR1 SGHTA, CDR2 FQGNSA. V was cut by 0 bases and J by 1 base, with 10 bases left in between. The CDR3 covers 15 residues. The CDR3, as DNA: TGTGCCAGCAGCTTAGCTGTGTCCCGTTCCTACGAGCAGTACTTC. Residues: CASSLAVSRSYEQYF.

The chain recombines TRBV5-4 with TRBJ1-2; D may be TRBD1 (6 bases). The CDR3 runs 11 residues. Trimming stripped 4 bases from V and 8 bases from J, with 9 bases between. Germline values: CDR1 SGHNT, CDR2 YYREEE (reference sequence). The CDR3 sequence: CASSLRGGYTF. Here the CDR3 DNA reads TGTGCCAGCAGCCTCAGGGGAGGCTACACCTTC.

This clone came up once. The gene calls are TRBV7-2 and TRBJ2-1; 11 bases map to TRBD2. CDR3 length: 18 amino acids. Germline-derived CDR1 and CDR2 are SGHTA and FQGNSA. Unmatched junction bases numbered 8, after V lost 3 bases and J lost 1 base. The CDR3: CASSFVAGGAPSYNEQFF. CDR3 nucleotide sequence: TGTGCCAGCAGCTTCGTAGCGGGAGGGGCCCCATCCTACAATGAGCAGTTCTTC.

V and J are TRBV19 and TRBJ1-2; D perhaps matches TRBD1 (5 bases). Trimming took 8 bases from V and 2 from J, leaving 15 bases between them. Germline V gives CDR1 LNHDA, CDR2 SQIVND (reference sequence). This CDR3 contains 14 residues. The CDR3 sequence is CASSHDDRNYGYTF. Written as DNA, the CDR3 is TGTGCCAGTTCCCATGACGACAGAAACTATGGCTACACCTTC.

This chain uses TRBV6-2 or TRBV6-3 with TRBJ1-6; D perhaps matches TRBD1 (5 bases). Germline V gene lookup returns CDR1 MNHEY and CDR2 SVGEGT. This CDR3 comprises 14 residues. V shed 6 bases and J shed 11 bases, with 17 bases lying between them. CDR3 sequence: CASSPGSGNPPLHF. CDR3 nucleotides: TGTGCCAGCAGCCCAGGGAGTGGCAATCCACCCCTCCACTTT.

V gene TRBV19 combines with J gene TRBJ1-1, with D possibly matching TRBD1 (6 bases). Germline assignment: CDR1 LNHDA and CDR2 SQIVND (reference sequence). The CDR3 is made up of 14 amino acids. V was clipped by 5 bases and J by 7 bases, with 17 bases between them. The CDR3 DNA reads TGTGCCAGTAGTTCTTCCCCAGGGGAAGATGAAGCTTTCTTT. This gives the protein CASSSSPGEDEAFF.

The genes are TRBV11-2 and TRBJ1-2; the match to TRBD1 covers 10 bases. V dropped 4 bases and J dropped 4; count of bases not matched to a gene: 12. This CDR3 has 17 amino acids. Germline CDR1 and CDR2: SGHAT and FQNNGV. CDR3 in DNA: TGTGCCAGCAGCTCTGGCGACAGGGGGCTTATCAGCTATGGCTACACCTTC. Translated: CASSSGDRGLISYGYTF.

This chain joins TRBV6-5 and TRBJ1-2; no definite D call. Germline values: CDR1 MNHEY, CDR2 SVGAGI. Trimming stripped 7 bases from V and 7 bases from J, with 16 bases between. The CDR3 extends over 13 amino acids. The CDR3 loop is CASKRMDRGGYTF. In DNA, the CDR3 is TGTGCCAGCAAGAGGATGGACCGGGGTGGCTACACCTTC.

The chain joins TRBV7-8 to TRBJ2-1; TRBD2 is a possible D gene (6 bases). Germline CDR1 is SGHVS and CDR2 is FQNEAQ. This CDR3 spans 13 amino acids. V gave up 8 bases and J gave up 7 bases, with 15 bases separating them. The CDR3 sequence is CASLRGGENEQFF. The CDR3 DNA reads TGTGCCAGCTTGAGAGGAGGGGAGAATGAGCAGTTCTTC.

This chain connects TRBV21-1 to TRBJ1-1. TRBV21-1 is a documented pseudogene. The CDR3 sequence is 13 residues long. CDR3 in DNA: TGTGCCAGCAGCAATTGTATAGACACTGAAGCTTTCTTT. Translated: CASSNCIDTEAFF.

The chain uses TRBV6-6 and TRBJ1-2, with TRBD1 matching 8 bases. Losses at the gene ends were 4 bases for V and 5 bases for J; bases not matched to a gene: 9. The CDR3 spans 15 residues. The germline gives CDR1 MNHNY, CDR2 SVGAGI (reference sequence). CDR3 nucleotides: TGTGCCAGCAGTTGGGGGCAGGGGGCAGGGTATGGCTACACCTTC. Translated, it gives CASSWGQGAGYGYTF.

The rearrangement joins TRBV7-9 to TRBJ2-1, with 7 nucleotides matching TRBD2. The CDR3 has 13 amino acids. Germline V gene sequence: CDR1 SEHNR, CDR2 FQNEAQ (reference sequence). V was pared by 2 bases and J by 8 bases, with 3 bases of the junction left unmatched. The DNA for the CDR3 is TGTGCCAGCAGCTTAAGACTAGCAGATGAGCAGTTCTTC. The encoded protein is CASSLRLADEQFF.

V is TRBV6-5 and J is TRBJ2-7; TRBD1 might be the D (6 bases). CDR1 is MNHEY, CDR2 SVGAGI, per germline. The CDR3 sequence is 13 residues long. The V end was cut by 2 bases, the J end by 4 bases, with 9 bases between. DNA of the CDR3: TGTGCCAGCAGTTACATGACAGGTTACGAGCAGTACTTC. Its translation is CASSYMTGYEQYF.

This clone has a single count. This chain joins TRBV5-1 and TRBJ1-2; 10 bases line up with TRBD1. Per germline, CDR1 SGHRS and CDR2 YFSETQ. J gave up 8 bases and V 0 bases, and 10 bases lay outside the gene matches. The CDR3 covers 16 residues. The CDR3 is CASSLGLGTGDRGYTF. The CDR3 nucleotides are TGCGCCAGCAGCTTGGGGTTAGGGACAGGGGACCGCGGCTACACCTTC.

This chain uses TRBV10-3 with TRBJ1-4, with D unresolved. CDR1 is ENHRY, CDR2 SYGVKD, per germline. The CDR3 covers 16 residues. V was clipped by 6 bases and J by 2 bases, with 16 bases between them. CDR3 bases: TGTGCCATCAGCGCGGGATCACTAGGGACTAATGAAAAACTGTTTTTT. This encodes CAISAGSLGTNEKLFF.